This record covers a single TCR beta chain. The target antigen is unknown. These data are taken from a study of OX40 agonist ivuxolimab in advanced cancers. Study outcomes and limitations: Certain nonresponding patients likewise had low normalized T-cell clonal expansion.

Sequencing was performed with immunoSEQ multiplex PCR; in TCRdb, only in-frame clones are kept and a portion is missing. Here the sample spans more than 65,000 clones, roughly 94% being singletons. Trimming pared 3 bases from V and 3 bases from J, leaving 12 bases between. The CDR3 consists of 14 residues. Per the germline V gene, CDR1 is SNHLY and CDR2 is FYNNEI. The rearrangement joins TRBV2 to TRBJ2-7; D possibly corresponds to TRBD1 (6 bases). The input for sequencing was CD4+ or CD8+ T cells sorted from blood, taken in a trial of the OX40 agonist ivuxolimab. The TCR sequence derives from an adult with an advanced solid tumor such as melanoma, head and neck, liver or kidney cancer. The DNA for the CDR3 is TGTGCCAGCAGTGAGGGGGCCGGACTCTACGAGCAGTACTTC. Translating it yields CASSEGAGLYEQYF.